A single TCR beta chain is shown here with its context. Its antigen is unknown. One base away there is no much larger clone; base qualities are not given. No immune events, such as infections, were documented for the healthy donors during the collection period. Healthy-donor blood repertoires served as a training cohort to calibrate time-dependent variance in a beta-binomial model of T-cell clone differential abundance. There were 10 healthy donors in the training cohort, of whom 3 were female and 7 were male. An age range of roughly 29 to 65 years, with an average of approximately 43 years, was recorded for the donors. Whole blood from each healthy donor was obtained from a commercial supplier and was collected at three time points approximately 13 days apart. For immunosequencing, genomic DNA was extracted from whole blood that had not been sorted. The data were taken from a study of identifying expanded T cells in peripheral blood (dated by TCRdb to about 2019). A note on the overall study: Four technical replicates, made by sequencing separate aliquots from the same pool of genomic DNA, were compared pairwise. Study-level results and caveats: It was expected by the authors that biological variance in healthy repertoires might increase further over much longer intervals, such as months to years. Across all healthy-donor time intervals, the beta-binomial model significantly cut both the number of clones called differentially abundant and the false-positive rate. Around 1.3 differentially abundant clones were flagged by the binomial model between technical replicates, whereas about 15 and 18 were flagged over around two weeks and four weeks, respectively. In all healthy donors, the variance in clone template counts between samples taken around 2 weeks apart rose significantly as total template count increased.

The germline ends are 7 bases apart after V is trimmed by 0 bases and J by 4 bases. Including cysteine and phenylalanine, the CDR3 has 13 amino acids. The only DNA kept is the CDR3, 39 bases in frame from the first base. Taken from the germline V gene (reference sequence), the CDR1 and CDR2 loops are SGHNT and YYREEE. TCRbeta CDR3 regions were profiled with the immunoSEQ Assay using bias-controlled multiplex PCR amplification of genomic DNA. The authors processed their data as follows. To quantify the absolute abundance of each unique TCRbeta CDR3 region, the sequences were collapsed and filtered. Two models were used to test differential abundance: a binomial model (Fisher-equivalent) and a beta-binomial model that adds time-dependent variance fitted from healthy donors. Any clone with fewer than 5 combined templates was excluded, and a clone was called differentially abundant if its Benjamini-Hochberg FDR was below 0.01. Using the form v = (b*log(k)+a)^2, the beta-binomial variance was modeled as a function of the total template count across the two samples. The table comes from immuneACCESS by way of TCRdb, which keeps in-frame sequences with V and J called. Part of the clones is missing from these tables; in studies checked, under half for an unresolved V gene and the rest for unknown reasons. V and J calls and clone size are given by that table; D and trimming were obtained from the DNA. The sample includes 70,000 to 95,000 clones, with around 90% observed a single time. The ten largest clones capture 7% to 8.5% of the sample.

The TCR was taken from a person aged 18 to 69 in good health. The V and J segments used are TRBV5-4 and TRBJ1-2, with the D gene too uncertain to name. The sample taken for sequencing was blood. The DNA sequence is given as TGTGCCAGCAGCTTGGACAGAGGCTATGGCTACACCTTC. It specifies CASSLDRGYGYTF.